Listed here is a single T cell receptor (beta chain). Antigen specificity is unknown. The method was immunoSEQ multiplex PCR; TCRdb's version includes in-frame clones alone and lacks a portion of them. The table includes a few million clones, around nine tenths detected once. These data are taken from a study of shared clonotypes between healthy human individuals. General study findings and limits: It was observed that roughly 5% of naive CD4 clonotypes were shared across several donors. Clonotype sharing among donors was thought likely to change with sequencing depth. Large sequencing depth failed to make sorted-subset sequencing complete, rarefaction showed.

CDR3 length: 16 residues. The germline V gene encodes CDR1 SGHRS and CDR2 YFSETQ. After removal of 0 bases from V and 7 bases from J, the junction contained 6 bases not matched to a gene. V usage is TRBV5-1 and J usage is TRBJ1-6; the match to TRBD1 covers 8 bases. The sequence came from a man between 18 and 35 years old in good health. Sequencing was done on a sample of naive CD4+ T cells sorted from blood. Documented subset: CD45RA+ positively selected. Here the CDR3 DNA reads TGCGCCAGCAGCTTGGTGGCAGGGGGCGAGAATTCACCCCTCCACTTT. Translated, it gives CASSLVAGGENSPLHF. Combining the CDR3 with reference TRBV5-1 and TRBJ1-6 gives the whole variable domain KAGVTQTPRYLIKTRGQQVTLSCSPISGHRSVSWYQQTPGQGLQFLFEYFSETQRNKGNFPGRFSGRQFSNSRSEMNVSTLELGDSALYLCASSLVAGGENSPLHFGNGTRLTVT.